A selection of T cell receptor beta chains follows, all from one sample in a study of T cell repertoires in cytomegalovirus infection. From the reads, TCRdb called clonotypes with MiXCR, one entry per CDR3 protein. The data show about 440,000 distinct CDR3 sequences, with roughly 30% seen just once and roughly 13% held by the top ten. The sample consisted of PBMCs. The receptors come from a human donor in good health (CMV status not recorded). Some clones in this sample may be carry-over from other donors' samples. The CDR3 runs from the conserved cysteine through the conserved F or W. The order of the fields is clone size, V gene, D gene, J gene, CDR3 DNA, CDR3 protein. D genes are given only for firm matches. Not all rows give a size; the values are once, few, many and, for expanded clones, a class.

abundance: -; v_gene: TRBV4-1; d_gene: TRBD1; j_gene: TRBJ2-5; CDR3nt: TGCGCCAGCAGCCAAGACGCAGCAGGGGGCGGAGAGACCCAGTACTTC; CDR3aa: CASSQDAAGGGETQYF
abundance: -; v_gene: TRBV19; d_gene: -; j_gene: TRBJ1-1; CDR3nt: TGTGCCAGTAGTATAGACTTACGGAACACTGAAGCTTTCTTT; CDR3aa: CASSIDLRNTEAFF
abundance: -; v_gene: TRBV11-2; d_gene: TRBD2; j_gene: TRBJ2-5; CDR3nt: TGTGCCAGCAGGTTGGGGCTAGCGGGGACCCAAGAGACCCAGTACTTC; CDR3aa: CASRLGLAGTQETQYF
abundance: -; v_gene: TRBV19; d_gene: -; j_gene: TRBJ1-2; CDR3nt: TGTGCCAGTAGTAATGGCCGCCGCTATGGCTACACCTTC; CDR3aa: CASSNGRRYGYTF
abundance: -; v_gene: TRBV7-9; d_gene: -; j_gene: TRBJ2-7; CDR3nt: TGTGCCAGCATCTCCAGTACAAGGGGCTCCTACGAGCAGTACTTC; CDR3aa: CASISSTRGSYEQYF
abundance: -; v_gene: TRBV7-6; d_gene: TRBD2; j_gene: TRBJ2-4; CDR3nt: TGTGCCAGCAGCCTCCCTGCTAGACTAGCGGGGGTTAAAAACATTCAGTACTTC; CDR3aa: CASSLPARLAGVKNIQYF
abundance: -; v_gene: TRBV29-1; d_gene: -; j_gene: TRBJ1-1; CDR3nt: TGCAGCGTTCGACAGCCTATGAACACTGAAGCTTTCTTT; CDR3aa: CSVRQPMNTEAFF
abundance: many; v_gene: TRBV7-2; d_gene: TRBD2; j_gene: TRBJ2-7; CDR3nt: TGTGCCAGCAGCCCAGGACTAGCGGGGTTTTCCTACGAGCAGTACTTC; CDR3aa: CASSPGLAGFSYEQYF
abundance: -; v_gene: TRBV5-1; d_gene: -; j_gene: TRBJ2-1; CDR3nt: TGCGCCAGCAGCCCATTCGCCCCTACTAGCACAAGGGATGAGCAGTTCTTC; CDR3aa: CASSPFAPTSTRDEQFF
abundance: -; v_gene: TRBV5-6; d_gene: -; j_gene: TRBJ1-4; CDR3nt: TGTGACAGCAGCTTGGAGGCAGGCCATAATGAAAAACTGATTTTT; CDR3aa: CDSSLEAGHNEKLIF
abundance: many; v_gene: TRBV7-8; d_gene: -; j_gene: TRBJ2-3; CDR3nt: TGTGCCAGCAGCTTAGCGGCATGGGGAATAGATACGCAGTATTTT; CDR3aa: CASSLAAWGIDTQYF
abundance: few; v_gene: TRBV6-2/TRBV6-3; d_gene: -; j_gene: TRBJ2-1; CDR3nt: TGTGCCAGCAGGACCCGAGGGGGTTACGGTGAGCAGTTCTTC; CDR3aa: CASRTRGGYGEQFF
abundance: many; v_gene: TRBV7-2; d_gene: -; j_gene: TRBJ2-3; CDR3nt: TGTGCCAGCAGCCCCTACGGGACTGTTGTGGCAGATACGCAGTATTTT; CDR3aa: CASSPYGTVVADTQYF
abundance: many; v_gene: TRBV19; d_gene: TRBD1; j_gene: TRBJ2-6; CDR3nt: TGTGCCAGTAGTTTCATCAAGGGACAGGGGAAATACTCTGGGGCCAACGTCCTGACTTTC; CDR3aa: CASSFIKGQGKYSGANVLTF
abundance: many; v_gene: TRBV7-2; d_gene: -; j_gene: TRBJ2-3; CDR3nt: TGTGCCAGCAGCTTAGCGGGGACTGCCCCTCCTCAGTATTTT; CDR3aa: CASSLAGTAPPQYF
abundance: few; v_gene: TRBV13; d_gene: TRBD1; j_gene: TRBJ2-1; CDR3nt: TGTGCCAGCAGCGGACAGGGACAGGCGATTAACTACAATGAGCAGTTCTTC; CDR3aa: CASSGQGQAINYNEQFF
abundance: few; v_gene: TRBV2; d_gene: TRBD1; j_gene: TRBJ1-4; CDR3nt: TGTGCCAGCAGGGACAGGGGCGCAACTAATGAAAAACTGTTTTTT; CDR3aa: CASRDRGATNEKLFF
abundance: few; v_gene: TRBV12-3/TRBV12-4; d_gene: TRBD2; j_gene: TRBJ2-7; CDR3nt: TGTGCCAGCAGGACTAGCGGGAACTACGAGCAGTACTTC; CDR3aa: CASRTSGNYEQYF
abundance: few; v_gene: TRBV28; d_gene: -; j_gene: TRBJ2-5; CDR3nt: TGTGCCAGCTGCGGCGAAGAGACCCAGTACTTC; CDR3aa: CASCGEETQYF
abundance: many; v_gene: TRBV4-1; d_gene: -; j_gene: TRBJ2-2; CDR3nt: TGCGCCAGCAGCCCCATTCCCGCGTGGGACACCGGGGAGCTGTTTTTT; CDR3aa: CASSPIPAWDTGELFF
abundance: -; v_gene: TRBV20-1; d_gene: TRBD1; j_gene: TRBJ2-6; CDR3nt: TGCAGTGCGAGAACCGGGACAGGGTTTAATGCTGGGGCCAACGTCCTGACTTTC; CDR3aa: CSARTGTGFNAGANVLTF